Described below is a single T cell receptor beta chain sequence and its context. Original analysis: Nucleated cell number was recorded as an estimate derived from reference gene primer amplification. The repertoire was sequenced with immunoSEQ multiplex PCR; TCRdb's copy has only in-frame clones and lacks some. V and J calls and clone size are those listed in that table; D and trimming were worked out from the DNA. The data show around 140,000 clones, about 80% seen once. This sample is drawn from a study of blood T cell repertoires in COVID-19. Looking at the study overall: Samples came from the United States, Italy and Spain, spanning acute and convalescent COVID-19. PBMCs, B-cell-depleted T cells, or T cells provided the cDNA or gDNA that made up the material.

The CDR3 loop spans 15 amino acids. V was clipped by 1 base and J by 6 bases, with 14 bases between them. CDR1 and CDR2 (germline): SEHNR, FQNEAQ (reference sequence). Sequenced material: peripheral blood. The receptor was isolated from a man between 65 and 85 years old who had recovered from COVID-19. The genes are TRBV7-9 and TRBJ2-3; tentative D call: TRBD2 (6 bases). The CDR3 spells CASSLVSGSKDTQYF. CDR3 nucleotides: TGTGCCAGCAGCTTAGTTTCCGGGAGTAAGGATACGCAGTATTTT.